A selection of T cell receptor beta chains follows, all from one sample in a study of OX40 agonist ivuxolimab in advanced cancers. Libraries were prepared by immunoSEQ multiplex PCR; TCRdb keeps only in-frame clonotypes and omits some of them. Of 150,000 to 170,000 clones in the sample, roughly 92% were seen once. The sample consisted of CD4+ or CD8+ T cells sorted from blood, taken in a trial of the OX40 agonist ivuxolimab. All receptors come from an adult with an advanced solid tumor such as melanoma, head and neck, liver or kidney cancer. CDR3s include the opening cysteine and the closing phenylalanine or tryptophan. A D gene is named only where the DNA matches it firmly. Some rows have no size entry. The others give once, few or many, or a class for an expanded clone.

len	abundance	d_gene	v_gene	j_gene	CDR3aa	CDR3nt
14	once	.	TRBV29-1	TRBJ2-3	CSLWDRGNTDTQYF	TGCAGCCTATGGGATCGAGGGAACACAGATACGCAGTATTTT
16	once	TRBD2	TRBV19	TRBJ2-2	CASSMYASGSPGELFF	TGTGCCAGTAGTATGTACGCTAGCGGGAGTCCCGGGGAGCTGTTTTTT
11	.	.	TRBV19	TRBJ2-4	CASSTRGRQYF	TGTGCCAGTAGTACCCGAGGCAGACAGTACTTC
13	.	.	TRBV27	TRBJ1-5	CASGRGSGQPQHF	TGTGCCAGCGGAAGGGGCAGCGGTCAGCCCCAGCATTTT
13	.	.	TRBV15	TRBJ2-7	CATSRDRRVEQYF	TGTGCCACCAGCAGAGATCGCAGGGTAGAGCAGTACTTC
15	once	.	TRBV25-1	TRBJ1-4	CASSELADPNEKLFF	TGTGCCAGCAGTGAACTCGCAGATCCTAATGAAAAACTGTTTTTT
14	.	.	TRBV30	TRBJ1-3	CAWRNGNSGNTIYF	TGTGCCTGGAGAAACGGCAACTCTGGAAACACCATATATTTT
14	.	TRBD2	TRBV5-1	TRBJ2-5	CASSVGLAEETQYF	TGCGCCAGCAGCGTGGGACTAGCGGAAGAGACCCAGTACTTC
15	.	.	TRBV5-1	TRBJ2-5	CASSNGHTYGETQYF	TGCGCCAGCAGCAATGGACATACCTACGGGGAGACCCAGTACTTC
13	.	.	TRBV6-6	TRBJ1-1	CASSYVRGTEAFF	TGTGCCAGCAGTTACGTGCGGGGAACTGAAGCTTTCTTT